The T cell receptor (beta chain) described here comes from a study of blood T cell repertoires in COVID-19. Only in-frame clones appear in the TCRdb table, and some are missing; sequencing was by immunoSEQ multiplex PCR. The repertoire consists of just over 250,000 clones, with approximately 92% occurring once and the leading ten covering approximately 2.6%. There are 15 residues in the CDR3. Losses at the gene ends were 3 bases for V and 6 bases for J; bases not matched to a gene: 3. CDR1 and CDR2 (germline): SEHNR, FQNEAQ (reference sequence). The chain uses TRBV7-9 and TRBJ2-3, with 13 bases identical to TRBD2. The receptor comes from a person aged 18-29 years with COVID-19, enrolled during active disease. The sequencing input was peripheral blood. CDR3 sequence: CASSFGLAGADTQYF. Written as DNA, the CDR3 is TGTGCCAGCAGCTTTGGACTAGCGGGAGCCGATACGCAGTATTTT.